The source of this T cell receptor beta chain is a study of blood T cell repertoires in COVID-19. Germline CDR1 reads LNHDA; CDR2 reads SQIVND (reference sequence). V trimming: 4 bases; J trimming: 2 bases; junction bases outside the gene matches: 2. The CDR3 spans 15 residues. The assay was immunoSEQ multiplex PCR, and TCRdb's table has in-frame clones only and misses some. The table records about 260,000 clones, 70% to 90% of them present only once. This clonotype was obtained from a woman in her 50s with acute or convalescent COVID-19. This chain uses TRBV19 with TRBJ2-7; TRBD2 agrees at 13 bases. The source material was peripheral blood. The CDR3 DNA is TGTGCCAGTAGTAAGGGACTAGCGGGACCCTACGAGCAGTACTTC. This codes for CASSKGLAGPYEQYF.